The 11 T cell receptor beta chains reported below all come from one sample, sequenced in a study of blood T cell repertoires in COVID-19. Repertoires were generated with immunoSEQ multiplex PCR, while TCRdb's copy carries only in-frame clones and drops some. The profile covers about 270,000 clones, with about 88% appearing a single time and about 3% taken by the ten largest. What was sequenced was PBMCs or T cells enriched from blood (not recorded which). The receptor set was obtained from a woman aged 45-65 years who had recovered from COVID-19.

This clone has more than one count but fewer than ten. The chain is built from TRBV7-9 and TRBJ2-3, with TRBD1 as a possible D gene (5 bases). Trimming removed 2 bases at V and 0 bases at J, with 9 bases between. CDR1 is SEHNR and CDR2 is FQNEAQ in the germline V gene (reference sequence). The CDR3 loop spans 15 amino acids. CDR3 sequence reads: CASSLKGASTDTQYF. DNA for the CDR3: TGTGCCAGCAGCTTAAAAGGGGCTAGCACAGATACGCAGTATTTT.

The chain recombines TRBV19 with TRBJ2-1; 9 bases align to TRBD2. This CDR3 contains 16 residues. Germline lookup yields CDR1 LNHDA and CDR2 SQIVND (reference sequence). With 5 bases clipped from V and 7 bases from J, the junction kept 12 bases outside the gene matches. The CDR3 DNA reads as TGTGCCAGTAGTGACGGCGGGAGGGCCAAGGGTAATGAGCAGTTCTTC. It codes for CASSDGGRAKGNEQFF.

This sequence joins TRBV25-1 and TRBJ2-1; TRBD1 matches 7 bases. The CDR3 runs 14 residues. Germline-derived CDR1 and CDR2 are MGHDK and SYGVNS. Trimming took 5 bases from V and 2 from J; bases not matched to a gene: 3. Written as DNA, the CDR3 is TGTGCCAGCAGTAGGGACAGCCCCTACAATGAGCAGTTCTTC. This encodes CASSRDSPYNEQFF.

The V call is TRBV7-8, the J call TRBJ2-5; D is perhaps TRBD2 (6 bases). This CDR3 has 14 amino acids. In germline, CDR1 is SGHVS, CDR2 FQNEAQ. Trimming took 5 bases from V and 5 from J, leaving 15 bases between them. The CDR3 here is CASSRDGGRETQYF. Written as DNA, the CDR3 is TGTGCCAGCAGCCGAGACGGGGGACGCGAGACCCAGTACTTC.

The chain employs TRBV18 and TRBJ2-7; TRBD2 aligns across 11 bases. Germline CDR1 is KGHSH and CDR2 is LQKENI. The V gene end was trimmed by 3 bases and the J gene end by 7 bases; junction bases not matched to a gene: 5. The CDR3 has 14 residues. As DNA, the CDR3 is TGTGCCAGCTCACCTTTACTAGCGGGAGTTGAGCAGTACTTC. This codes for CASSPLLAGVEQYF.

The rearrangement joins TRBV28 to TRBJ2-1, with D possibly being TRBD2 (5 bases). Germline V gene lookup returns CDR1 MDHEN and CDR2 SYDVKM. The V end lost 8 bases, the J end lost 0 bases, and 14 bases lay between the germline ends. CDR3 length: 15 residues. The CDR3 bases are TGTGCCAGCTCGGGGTGGCTACTCTCCTACAATGAGCAGTTCTTC. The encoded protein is CASSGWLLSYNEQFF.

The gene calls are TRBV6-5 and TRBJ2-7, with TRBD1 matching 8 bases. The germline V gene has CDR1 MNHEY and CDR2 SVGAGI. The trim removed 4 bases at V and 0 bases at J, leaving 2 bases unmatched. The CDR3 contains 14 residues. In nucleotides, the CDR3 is TGTGCCAGCAGTTTCACAGGGGGCTCCTACGAGCAGTACTTC. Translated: CASSFTGGSYEQYF.

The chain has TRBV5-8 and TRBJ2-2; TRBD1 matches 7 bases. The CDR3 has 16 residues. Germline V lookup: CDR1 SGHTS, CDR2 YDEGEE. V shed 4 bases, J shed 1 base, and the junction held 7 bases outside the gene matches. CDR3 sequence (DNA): TGTGCCAGCAGCAACAACGGACAGGTGAACACCGGGGAGCTGTTTTTT. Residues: CASSNNGQVNTGELFF.

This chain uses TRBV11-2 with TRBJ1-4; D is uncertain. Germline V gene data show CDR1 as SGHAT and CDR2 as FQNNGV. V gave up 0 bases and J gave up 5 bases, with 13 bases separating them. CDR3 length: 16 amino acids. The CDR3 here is CASSLDLDGLNEKLFF. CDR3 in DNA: TGTGCCAGCAGCTTAGATTTGGACGGACTAAATGAAAAACTGTTTTTT.

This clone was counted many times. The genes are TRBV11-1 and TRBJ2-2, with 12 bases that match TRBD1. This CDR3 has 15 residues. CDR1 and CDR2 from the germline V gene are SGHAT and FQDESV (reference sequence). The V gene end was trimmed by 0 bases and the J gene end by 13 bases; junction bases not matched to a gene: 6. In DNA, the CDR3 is TGTGCCAGCAGCTTAGCTGGGACAGGGGGCGGGAGGCTGTTTTTT. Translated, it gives CASSLAGTGGGRLFF.

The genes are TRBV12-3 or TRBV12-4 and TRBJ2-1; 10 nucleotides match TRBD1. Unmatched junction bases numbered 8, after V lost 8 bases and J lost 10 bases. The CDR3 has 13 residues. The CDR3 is CASGDRGSGEQFF. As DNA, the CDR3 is TGTGCCAGCGGGGACAGGGGATCGGGGGAGCAGTTCTTC.